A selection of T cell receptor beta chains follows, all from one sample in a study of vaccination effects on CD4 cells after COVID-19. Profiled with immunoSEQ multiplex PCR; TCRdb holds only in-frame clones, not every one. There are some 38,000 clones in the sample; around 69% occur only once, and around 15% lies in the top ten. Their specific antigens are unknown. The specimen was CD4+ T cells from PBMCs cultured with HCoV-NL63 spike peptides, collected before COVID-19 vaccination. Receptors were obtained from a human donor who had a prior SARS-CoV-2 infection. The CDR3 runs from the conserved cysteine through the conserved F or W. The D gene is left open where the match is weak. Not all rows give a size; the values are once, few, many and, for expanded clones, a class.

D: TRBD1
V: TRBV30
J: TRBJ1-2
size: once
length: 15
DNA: TGTGCCTGGAGCCTCCTGGACAGGGCGGATAAGGGCTACACCTTC
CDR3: CAWSLLDRADKGYTF

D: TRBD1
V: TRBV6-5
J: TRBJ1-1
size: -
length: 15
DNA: TGTGCCAGCAGTTCCATCGGGACAGGGGGCACTGAAGCTTTCTTT
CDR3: CASSSIGTGGTEAFF

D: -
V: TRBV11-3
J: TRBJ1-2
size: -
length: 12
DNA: TGTGCCAGCAGCTTACAGGGGAATGGCTACACCTTC
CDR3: CASSLQGNGYTF

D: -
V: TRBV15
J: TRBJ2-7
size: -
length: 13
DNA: TGTGCCACCAGCAGAGATCGGCCTTACGAGCAGTACTTC
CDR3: CATSRDRPYEQYF

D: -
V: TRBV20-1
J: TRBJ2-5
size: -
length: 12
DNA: TGCAGTGCTAGTGGGGACTCGGAGACCCAGTACTTC
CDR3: CSASGDSETQYF

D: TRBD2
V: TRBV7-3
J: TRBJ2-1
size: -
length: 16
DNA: TGTGCCAGCAGCCCATCGCTCGGGACTAGCGTTAATGAGCAGTTCTTC
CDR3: CASSPSLGTSVNEQFF

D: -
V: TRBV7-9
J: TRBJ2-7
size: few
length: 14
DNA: TGTGCCAGCAGCTTGGTTGGTTCCTCCTACGAGCAGTACTTC
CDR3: CASSLVGSSYEQYF

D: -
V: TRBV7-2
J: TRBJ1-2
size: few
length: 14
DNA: TGTGCCAGCAGCTCCATAGAAGCTAACTATGGCTACACCTTC
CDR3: CASSSIEANYGYTF

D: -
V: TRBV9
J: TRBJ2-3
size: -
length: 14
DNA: TGTGCCAGCAGCGTAGCTTCTCGAGCAGATACGCAGTATTTT
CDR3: CASSVASRADTQYF

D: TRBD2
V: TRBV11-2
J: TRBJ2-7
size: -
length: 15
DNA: TGTGCCAGCAGCGCTACGGGGACTAGTTACTACGAGCAGTACTTC
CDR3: CASSATGTSYYEQYF

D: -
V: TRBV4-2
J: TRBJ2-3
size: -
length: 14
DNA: TGTGCCAGCAGCCAAGAAGTTCATAGCGATACGCAGTATTTT
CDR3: CASSQEVHSDTQYF

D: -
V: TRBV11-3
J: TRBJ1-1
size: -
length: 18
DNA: TGTGCCAGCAGCTTAGAGGTAGGATCCGAGGCCATGAACACTGAAGCTTTCTTT
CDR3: CASSLEVGSEAMNTEAFF

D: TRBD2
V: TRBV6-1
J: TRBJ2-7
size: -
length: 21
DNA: TGTGCCAGCAGTGAAGCCCCATTAGCGGGGGGGATGCTCTCGACCCCCTACGAGCAGTACTTC
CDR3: CASSEAPLAGGMLSTPYEQYF

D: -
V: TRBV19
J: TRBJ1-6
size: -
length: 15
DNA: TGTGCCAGTAGTCACTCAGAGTACAGGGATTCACCCCTCCACTTT
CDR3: CASSHSEYRDSPLHF

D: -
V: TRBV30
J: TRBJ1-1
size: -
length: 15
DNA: TGTGCCTGGAGGGAACGGGACGCTAAGAGATGGGAAGCTTTCTTT
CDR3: CAWRERDAKRWEAFF

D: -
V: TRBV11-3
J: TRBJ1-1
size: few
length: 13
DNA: TGTGCCAGCAGCTTCACCCGAACATCTGAAGCTTTCTTT
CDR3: CASSFTRTSEAFF

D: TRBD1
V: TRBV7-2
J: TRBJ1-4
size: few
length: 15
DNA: TGTGCCAGCAGCTCAACGGGACAGGGGGTTGTAGAACTGTTTTTT
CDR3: CASSSTGQGVVELFF

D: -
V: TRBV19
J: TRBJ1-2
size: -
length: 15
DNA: TGTGCCAGTACCCCCGGCGAAACAGGAGCCTATGGCTACACCTTC
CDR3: CASTPGETGAYGYTF

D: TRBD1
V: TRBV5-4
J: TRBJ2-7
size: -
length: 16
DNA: TGTGCCAGCAGCAGACAGACAGGGGGCGGCTCCTACGAGCAGTACTTC
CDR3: CASSRQTGGGSYEQYF

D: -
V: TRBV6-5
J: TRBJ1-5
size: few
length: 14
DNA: TGTGCCAGCAGTTACGGGGCAGGGGATCAGCCCCAGCATTTT
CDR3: CASSYGAGDQPQHF

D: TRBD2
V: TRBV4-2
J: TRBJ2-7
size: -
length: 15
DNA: TGTGCCAGCAGCCAAAATCTAGCGGCGAACTACGAGCAGTACTTC
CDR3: CASSQNLAANYEQYF

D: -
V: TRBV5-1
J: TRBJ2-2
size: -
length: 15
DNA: TGCGCCAGCAGCTTGGAAATCCTAGGGACCGGGGAGCTGTTTTTT
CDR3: CASSLEILGTGELFF

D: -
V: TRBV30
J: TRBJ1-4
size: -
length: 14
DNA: TGTGCCTGGACCAGGGCCCTACTTAATGAAAAACTGTTTTTT
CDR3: CAWTRALLNEKLFF

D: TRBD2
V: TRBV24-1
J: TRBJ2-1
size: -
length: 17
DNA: TGTGCCACCAGTGATCCTAGCGGGCGTAACTTCGCCAATGAGCAGTTCTTC
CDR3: CATSDPSGRNFANEQFF

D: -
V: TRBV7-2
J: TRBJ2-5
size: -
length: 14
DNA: TGTGCCAGCAGCTTATTCGAGGGACCCATGACCCAGTACTTC
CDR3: CASSLFEGPMTQYF

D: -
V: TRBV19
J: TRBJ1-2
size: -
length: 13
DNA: TGTGCCAGCGGACGTACCCCAAATTATGGCTACACCTTC
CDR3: CASGRTPNYGYTF

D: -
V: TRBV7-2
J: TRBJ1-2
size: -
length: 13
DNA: TGTGCCAGCAGCCCTGGACGCGAGTATGGCTACACCTTC
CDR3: CASSPGREYGYTF

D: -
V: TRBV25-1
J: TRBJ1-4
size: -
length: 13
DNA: TGTGCCAGCAGTCGGGGGAATGGCGAAAAACTGTTTTTT
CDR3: CASSRGNGEKLFF

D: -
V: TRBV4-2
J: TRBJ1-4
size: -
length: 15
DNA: TGTGCCAGCAGTCTGGGGCCGACAACTAATGAAAAACTGTTTTTT
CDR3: CASSLGPTTNEKLFF

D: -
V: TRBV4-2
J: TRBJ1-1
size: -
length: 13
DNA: TGTGCCAGCAGCCAAGAGGAGGGGACTGAAGCTTTCTTT
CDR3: CASSQEEGTEAFF

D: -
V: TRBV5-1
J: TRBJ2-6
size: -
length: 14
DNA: TGCGCCAGCGGGGCTAGCTCTGGGGCCAACGTCCTGACTTTC
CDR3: CASGASSGANVLTF

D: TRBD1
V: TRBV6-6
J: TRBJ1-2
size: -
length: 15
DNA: TGTGCCAGCAGTTTTGGACCTGGACAGGACTATGGCTACACCTTC
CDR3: CASSFGPGQDYGYTF

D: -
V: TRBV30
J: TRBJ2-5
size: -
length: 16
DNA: TGTGCCTGGGAATCTGAGGATACAGGGTCCTACGAGACCCAGTACTTC
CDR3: CAWESEDTGSYETQYF

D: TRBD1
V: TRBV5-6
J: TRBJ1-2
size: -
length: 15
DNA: TGTGCCAGCAGCTTGGGTGCGGCAGGGGGATATGGCTACACCTTC
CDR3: CASSLGAAGGYGYTF

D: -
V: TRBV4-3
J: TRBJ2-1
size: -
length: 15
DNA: TGCGCCAGCAGCCAAGAGTGGAGCTCCTACAATGAGCAGTTCTTC
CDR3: CASSQEWSSYNEQFF

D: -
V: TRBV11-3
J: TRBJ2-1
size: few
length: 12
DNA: TGTGCCAGCAGCCAGACTAGTTCTGGTCCGTTCTTC
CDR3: CASSQTSSGPFF

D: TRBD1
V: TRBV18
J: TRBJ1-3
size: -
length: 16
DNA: TGTGCCAGCTCACCGGACAGGGGGCGAACTGGAAACACCATATATTTT
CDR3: CASSPDRGRTGNTIYF

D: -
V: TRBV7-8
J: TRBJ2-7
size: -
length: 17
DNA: TGTGCCAGCAGCTTAGCGTTCTCAGGGGTGGCGCGGTACGAGCAGTACTTC
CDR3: CASSLAFSGVARYEQYF

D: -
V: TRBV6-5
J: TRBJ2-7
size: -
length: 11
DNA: TGTGCCAGCAGTTGGGCCTACGAGCAGTACTTC
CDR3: CASSWAYEQYF

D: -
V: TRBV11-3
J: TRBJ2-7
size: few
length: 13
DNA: TGTGCCAGCAGCTCCGGGCCTCTAGACGAGCAGTACTTC
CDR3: CASSSGPLDEQYF